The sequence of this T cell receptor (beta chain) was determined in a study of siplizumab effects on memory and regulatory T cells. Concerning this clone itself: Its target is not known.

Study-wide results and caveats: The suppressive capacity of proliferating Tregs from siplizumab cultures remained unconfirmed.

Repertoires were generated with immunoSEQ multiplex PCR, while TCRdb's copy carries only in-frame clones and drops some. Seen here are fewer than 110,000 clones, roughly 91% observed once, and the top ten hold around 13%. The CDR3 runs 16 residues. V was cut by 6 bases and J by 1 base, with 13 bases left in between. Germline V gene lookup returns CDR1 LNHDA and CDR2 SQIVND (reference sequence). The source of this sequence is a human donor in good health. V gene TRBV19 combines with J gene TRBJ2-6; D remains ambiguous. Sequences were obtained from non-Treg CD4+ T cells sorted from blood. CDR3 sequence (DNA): TGTGCCAGTAGATCTAATTCTGGTTCTGGGGCCAACGTCCTGACTTTC. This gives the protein CASRSNSGSGANVLTF.